Below, 3 T cell receptor beta chains from the same sample are listed, as sequenced in a study of PD-1 blockade in classical Hodgkin lymphoma. In every patient, relapse followed autologous stem cell transplantation, while exposure to brentuximab vedotin differed. This table comes from immunoSEQ multiplex PCR, and its TCRdb copy is limited to in-frame clones, with some not included. The sample includes about 13,000 clones, over 75% of them seen just once. The sample consisted of peripheral blood mononuclear cells (PBMCs), taken at baseline. All receptors derive from a human donor with classical Hodgkin lymphoma.

The V call is TRBV5-5, the J call TRBJ1-2; D is unresolved. The CDR3 has 14 residues. Per the germline V gene, CDR1 is SGHKS and CDR2 is YYEKEE (reference sequence). V lost 6 bases, J lost 1 base, and 13 bases lay in between. CDR3 protein: CASTSRVGNYGYTF. The CDR3 region has the DNA TGTGCCAGCACCTCCCGGGTCGGTAACTATGGCTACACCTTC.

In this sample, this clone turned up once. This chain connects TRBV5-1 to TRBJ1-1; 10 bases agree with TRBD1. CDR1 is SGHRS and CDR2 is YFSETQ in the germline V gene. The V segment lost 3 bases and the J segment 1 base; nucleotides outside the gene matches: 3. The CDR3 is made up of 15 amino acids. The CDR3 is CASSSGTGANTEAFF. The CDR3 nucleotides are TGCGCCAGCAGCTCCGGGACAGGGGCGAACACTGAAGCTTTCTTT.

The V call is TRBV7-2, the J call TRBJ2-1; 9 bases are shared with TRBD2. This CDR3 spans 16 amino acids. CDR1 SGHTA and CDR2 FQGNSA come from the germline V gene. V lost 2 bases to trimming and J lost 6 bases; unmatched junction nucleotides: 8. CDR3 protein: CASSLTLGLAGNEQFF. The DNA for the CDR3 is TGTGCCAGCAGCTTAACCTTGGGACTAGCCGGCAATGAGCAGTTCTTC. The full variable domain, in which reference TRBV7-2 and TRBJ2-1 provide the parts outside the CDR3, is GAGVSQSPSNKVTEKGKDVELRCDPISGHTALYWYRQSLGQGLEFLIYFQGNSAPDKSGLPSDRFSAERTGGSVSTLTIQRTQQEDSAVYLCASSLTLGLAGNEQFFGPGTRLTVL.